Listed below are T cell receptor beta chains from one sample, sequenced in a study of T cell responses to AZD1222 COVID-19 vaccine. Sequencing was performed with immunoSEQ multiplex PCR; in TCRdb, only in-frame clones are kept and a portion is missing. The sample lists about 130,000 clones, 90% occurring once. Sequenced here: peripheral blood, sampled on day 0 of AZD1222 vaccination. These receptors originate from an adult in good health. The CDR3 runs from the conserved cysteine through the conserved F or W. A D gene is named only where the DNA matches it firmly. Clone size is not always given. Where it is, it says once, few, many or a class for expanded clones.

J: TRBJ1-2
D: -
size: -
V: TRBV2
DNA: TGTGCCAAGCAAAAAGGGACTAACTATGGCTACACCTTC
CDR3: CAKQKGTNYGYTF

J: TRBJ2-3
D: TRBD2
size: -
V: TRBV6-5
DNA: TGTGCCAGCAAAGGACTAGCGGGGGTGGGGGATACGCAGTATTTT
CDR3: CASKGLAGVGDTQYF

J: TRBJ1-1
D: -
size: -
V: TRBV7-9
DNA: TGTGCCAGCAGCTTTGGACGGGACACTGAAGCTTTCTTT
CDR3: CASSFGRDTEAFF

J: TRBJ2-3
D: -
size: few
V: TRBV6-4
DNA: TGTGCCAGCAGTGAAGGAGGGGGCACAGATACGCAGTATTTT
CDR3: CASSEGGGTDTQYF

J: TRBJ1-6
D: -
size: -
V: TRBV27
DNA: TGTGCCAGCAGTTTCGGCCCCCCAGGGAGCTCCTATAATTCACCCCTCCACTTT
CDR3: CASSFGPPGSSYNSPLHF

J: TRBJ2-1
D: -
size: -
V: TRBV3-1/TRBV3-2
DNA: TGTGCCAGCAGCCAAGGGAATTCTTTCGGGGAGCAGTTCTTC
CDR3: CASSQGNSFGEQFF

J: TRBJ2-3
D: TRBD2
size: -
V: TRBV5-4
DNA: TGTGCCAGCAGCTTGGCTCCGACTAGCGGGGGTACAGATACGCAGTATTTT
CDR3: CASSLAPTSGGTDTQYF

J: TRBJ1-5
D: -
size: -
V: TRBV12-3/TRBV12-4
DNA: TGTGCCAGCAGTTTAGGGGGCAGTCAGCCCCAGCATTTT
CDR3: CASSLGGSQPQHF

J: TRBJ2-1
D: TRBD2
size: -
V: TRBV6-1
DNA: TGTGCCAGCAGTGATTATGTGGGCGGGGGGGCCTACAATGAGCAGTTCTTC
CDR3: CASSDYVGGGAYNEQFF

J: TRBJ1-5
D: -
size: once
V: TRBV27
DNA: TGTGCCAGCAGTCCTCAGGGTTTGGGCCAGCCCCAGCATTTT
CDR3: CASSPQGLGQPQHF

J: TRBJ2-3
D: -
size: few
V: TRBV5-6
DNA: TGTGCCAGCAGAGATGCAAGAGCAGATACGCAGTATTTT
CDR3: CASRDARADTQYF

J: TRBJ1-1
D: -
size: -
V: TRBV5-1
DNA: TGCGCCAGCAGGTTAATCCCATCTGGACTCGAAGCTTTCTTT
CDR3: CASRLIPSGLEAFF

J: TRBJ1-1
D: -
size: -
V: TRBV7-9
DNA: TGTGCCAGCAGCCGATGGAGAGGGATGAACACTGAAGCTTTCTTT
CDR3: CASSRWRGMNTEAFF

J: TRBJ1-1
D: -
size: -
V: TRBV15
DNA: TGTGCCACCAGCAGGGACAAGGGGGCTGAAGCTTTCTTT
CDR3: CATSRDKGAEAFF